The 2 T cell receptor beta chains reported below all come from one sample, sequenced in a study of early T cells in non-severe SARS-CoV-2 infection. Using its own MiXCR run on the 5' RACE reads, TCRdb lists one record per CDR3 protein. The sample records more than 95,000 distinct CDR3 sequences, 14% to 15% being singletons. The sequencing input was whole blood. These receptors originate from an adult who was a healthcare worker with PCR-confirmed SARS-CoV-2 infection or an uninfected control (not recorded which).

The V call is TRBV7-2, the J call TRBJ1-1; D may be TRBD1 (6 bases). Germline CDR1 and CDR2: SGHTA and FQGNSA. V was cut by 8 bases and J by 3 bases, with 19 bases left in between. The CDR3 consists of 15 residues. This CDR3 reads CASSRGGVSDTEAFF. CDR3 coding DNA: TGTGCCAGCTCGCGAGGGGGGGTTAGCGACACTGAAGCTTTCTTT.

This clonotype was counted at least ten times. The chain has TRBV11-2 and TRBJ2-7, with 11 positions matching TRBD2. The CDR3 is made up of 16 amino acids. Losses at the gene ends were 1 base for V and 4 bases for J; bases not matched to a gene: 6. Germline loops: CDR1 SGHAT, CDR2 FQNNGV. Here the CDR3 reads CASSLVLAGGQYEQYF. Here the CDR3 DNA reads TGTGCCAGCAGCTTAGTCCTAGCGGGGGGCCAGTACGAGCAGTACTTC.